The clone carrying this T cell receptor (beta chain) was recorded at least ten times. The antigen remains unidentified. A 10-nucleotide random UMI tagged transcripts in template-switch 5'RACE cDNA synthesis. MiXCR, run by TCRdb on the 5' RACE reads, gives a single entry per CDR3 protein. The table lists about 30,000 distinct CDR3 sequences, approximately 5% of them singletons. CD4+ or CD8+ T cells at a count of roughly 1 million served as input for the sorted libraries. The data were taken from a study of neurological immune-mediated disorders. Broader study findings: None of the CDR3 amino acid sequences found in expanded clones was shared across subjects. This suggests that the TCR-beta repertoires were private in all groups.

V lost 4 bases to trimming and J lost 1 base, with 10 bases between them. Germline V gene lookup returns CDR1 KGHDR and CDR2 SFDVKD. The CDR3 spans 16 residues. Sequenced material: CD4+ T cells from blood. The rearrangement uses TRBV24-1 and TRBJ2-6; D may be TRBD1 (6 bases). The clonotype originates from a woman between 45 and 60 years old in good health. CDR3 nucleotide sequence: TGTGCCACCAGTGACCCCGGACAGTCTGGGGCCAACGTCCTGACTTTC. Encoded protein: CATSDPGQSGANVLTF.